This T cell receptor beta chain was identified in a study of blood T cell repertoires in COVID-19. Overall study context: COVID-19 samples collected from the United States, Italy and Spain covered acute and convalescent phases. T cells, B-cell-depleted T cells, or PBMCs provided the cDNA or gDNA that served as material.

Source study methods: Reference gene primer amplification gave estimated nucleated cell counts. Repertoires were generated with immunoSEQ multiplex PCR, while TCRdb's copy carries only in-frame clones and drops some. The V and J calls and clone size come from that table; D and trimming were worked out from the DNA. This sample has 150,000 to 200,000 clones, with about 86% found just once. The sequence was obtained from a man aged 55 to 69 with acute or convalescent COVID-19. The sequenced sample consisted of peripheral blood.

The CDR3 sequence is CASSQNDRGISPLHF. The CDR3 nucleotides are TGCGCCAGCAGTCAGAACGACAGGGGGATTTCGCCCCTCCACTTT. The chain carries TRBV23-1 and TRBJ1-6; the match to TRBD1 covers 9 bases. TRBV23-1 is designated an ORF whose function remains uncertain. The V gene end was trimmed by 3 bases and the J gene end by 13 bases; junction bases not matched to a gene: 10. This CDR3 has 15 amino acids.